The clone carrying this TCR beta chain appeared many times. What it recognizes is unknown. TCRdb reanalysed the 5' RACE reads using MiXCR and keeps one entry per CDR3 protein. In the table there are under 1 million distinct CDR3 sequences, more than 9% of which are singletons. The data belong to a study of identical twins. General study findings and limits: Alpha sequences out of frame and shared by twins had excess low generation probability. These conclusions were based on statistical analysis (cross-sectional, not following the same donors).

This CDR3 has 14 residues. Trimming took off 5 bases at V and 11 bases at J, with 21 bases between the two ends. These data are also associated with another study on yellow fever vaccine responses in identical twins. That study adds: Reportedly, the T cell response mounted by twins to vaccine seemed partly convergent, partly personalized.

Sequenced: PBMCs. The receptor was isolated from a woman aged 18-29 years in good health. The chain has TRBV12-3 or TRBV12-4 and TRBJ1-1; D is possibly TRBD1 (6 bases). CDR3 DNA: TGTGCCAGCAGTCCCAGGGGCGCGGTCCACACGGCTTTCTTT. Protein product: CASSPRGAVHTAFF.